This TCR beta chain was observed in a study of PD-1 blockade in classical Hodgkin lymphoma. Study findings and constraints: It was CD4+ TCR diversity, not CD8+, that rose significantly by C4D1. For complete responders, baseline diversity was comparable to that of newly diagnosed patients.

With 2 bases removed from V and 7 bases from J, the gap between germline ends came to 20 bases. The germline V gene encodes CDR1 MNHNS and CDR2 SASEGT. The CDR3 sequence is 16 residues long. Only in-frame clones appear in the TCRdb table, and some are missing; sequencing was by immunoSEQ multiplex PCR. This table has about 7,700 clones, 86% appearing once. Exposure to brentuximab vedotin varied, and each patient had relapsed following autologous stem cell transplantation. Magnetic negative selection purified CD4+ T cells from thawed PBMCs. In regard to this clone: Antigen unknown.

The TCR originated in a human donor with classical Hodgkin lymphoma. The J gene is TRBJ1-2, the V gene TRBV6-1; no clear D gene. This sample comprised CD4+ T cells from blood, obtained at baseline. The CDR3 sequence: CASSEHINGFLSGYTF. The CDR3 DNA reads as TGTGCCAGCAGTGAACACATTAACGGATTTTTGTCTGGCTACACCTTC.